A selection of T cell receptor beta chains follows, all from one sample in a study of OX40 agonist ivuxolimab in advanced cancers. Sequencing was performed with immunoSEQ multiplex PCR; in TCRdb, only in-frame clones are kept and a portion is missing. Among tens of thousands of clones listed, about 88% were seen once. The source was CD4+ or CD8+ T cells sorted from blood, collected in a trial of the OX40 agonist ivuxolimab. These receptor sequences come from an adult with an advanced solid tumor such as melanoma, head and neck, liver or kidney cancer. CDR3s include the opening cysteine and the closing phenylalanine or tryptophan. Each record gives: clone size, J gene, V gene, D gene, CDR3 protein, CDR3 DNA. The D gene is left open where the match is weak. Expanded clones get a size class; other rows say once, few or many, or leave the size out.

clone_size: .
j_call: TRBJ2-7
v_call: TRBV5-1
d_call: .
cdr3_aa: CASSPDTMALTYEQYF
cdr3_nt: TGCGCCAGCAGCCCGGACACCATGGCCCTGACCTACGAGCAGTACTTC

clone_size: .
j_call: TRBJ2-7
v_call: TRBV6-1
d_call: TRBD1
cdr3_aa: CASRGPGQGAYEQYF
cdr3_nt: TGTGCCAGCAGGGGACCGGGACAGGGGGCTTACGAGCAGTACTTC

clone_size: few
j_call: TRBJ1-2
v_call: TRBV2
d_call: .
cdr3_aa: CASSEQLEYGYTF
cdr3_nt: TGTGCCAGCAGTGAACAGCTTGAATATGGCTACACCTTC

clone_size: .
j_call: TRBJ1-5
v_call: TRBV7-8
d_call: .
cdr3_aa: CASSYRGNQPQHF
cdr3_nt: TGTGCCAGCAGCTATCGAGGGAATCAGCCCCAGCATTTT

clone_size: .
j_call: TRBJ2-7
v_call: TRBV7-8
d_call: TRBD2
cdr3_aa: CASSPNPGGYEQYF
cdr3_nt: TGTGCCAGCAGCCCCAATCCGGGGGGGTACGAGCAGTACTTC

clone_size: .
j_call: TRBJ1-2
v_call: TRBV7-9
d_call: TRBD1
cdr3_aa: CASSPGGAGTF
cdr3_nt: TGTGCCAGCAGCCCAGGGGGGGCCGGCACCTTC

clone_size: .
j_call: TRBJ2-7
v_call: TRBV6-6
d_call: TRBD1
cdr3_aa: CASSYVPQGAREQYF
cdr3_nt: TGTGCCAGCAGTTACGTTCCGCAGGGGGCACGCGAGCAGTACTTC

clone_size: .
j_call: TRBJ1-4
v_call: TRBV9
d_call: TRBD1
cdr3_aa: CASSGQGATNEKLFF
cdr3_nt: TGTGCCAGCAGCGGACAGGGAGCAACTAATGAAAAACTGTTTTTT

clone_size: .
j_call: TRBJ2-2
v_call: TRBV29-1
d_call: TRBD2
cdr3_aa: CSVLHPGLAGTGELFF
cdr3_nt: TGCAGCGTCCTCCACCCCGGACTAGCTGGTACCGGGGAGCTGTTTTTT

clone_size: few
j_call: TRBJ1-1
v_call: TRBV5-1
d_call: .
cdr3_aa: CASSLASQGYTEAFF
cdr3_nt: TGCGCCAGCAGCTTGGCAAGTCAGGGGTACACTGAAGCTTTCTTT

clone_size: .
j_call: TRBJ2-3
v_call: TRBV9
d_call: .
cdr3_aa: CASSGQRTGTDTQYF
cdr3_nt: TGTGCCAGCAGCGGACAGAGGACGGGCACAGATACGCAGTATTTT

clone_size: .
j_call: TRBJ2-7
v_call: TRBV6-5
d_call: .
cdr3_aa: CASSLSGTFSYEQYF
cdr3_nt: TGTGCCAGCAGTTTGTCCGGCACTTTTTCCTACGAGCAGTACTTC

clone_size: .
j_call: TRBJ2-1
v_call: TRBV7-3
d_call: .
cdr3_aa: CASSLGTGSSYNEQFF
cdr3_nt: TGTGCCAGCAGCTTAGGGACCGGGAGCTCCTACAATGAGCAGTTCTTC

clone_size: .
j_call: TRBJ2-3
v_call: TRBV5-1
d_call: TRBD1
cdr3_aa: CASSWRQGADTQYF
cdr3_nt: TGCGCCAGCAGCTGGAGACAGGGTGCAGATACGCAGTATTTT

clone_size: .
j_call: TRBJ2-1
v_call: TRBV5-1
d_call: .
cdr3_aa: CASSLGPSNEQFF
cdr3_nt: TGCGCCAGCAGCTTGGGACCCTCCAATGAGCAGTTCTTC

clone_size: .
j_call: TRBJ1-2
v_call: TRBV5-1
d_call: TRBD1
cdr3_aa: CASSLTHRGDYGYTF
cdr3_nt: TGCGCCAGCAGCTTAACGCACAGGGGCGACTATGGCTACACCTTC

clone_size: .
j_call: TRBJ1-5
v_call: TRBV10-3
d_call: .
cdr3_aa: CAISEEWQGGNQPQHF
cdr3_nt: TGTGCCATCAGTGAGGAGTGGCAGGGAGGCAATCAGCCCCAGCATTTT

clone_size: .
j_call: TRBJ1-3
v_call: TRBV2
d_call: .
cdr3_aa: CANRATGNTIYF
cdr3_nt: TGTGCCAACAGGGCAACTGGAAACACCATATATTTT

clone_size: .
j_call: TRBJ2-1
v_call: TRBV6-1
d_call: .
cdr3_aa: CASSVYNEQFF
cdr3_nt: TGTGCCAGCAGTGTCTACAATGAGCAGTTCTTC

clone_size: once
j_call: TRBJ1-2
v_call: TRBV4-1
d_call: .
cdr3_aa: CASSQDKGSFAYGYTF
cdr3_nt: TGCGCCAGCAGCCAAGATAAAGGCAGCTTCGCCTATGGCTACACCTTC

clone_size: .
j_call: TRBJ2-5
v_call: TRBV14
d_call: .
cdr3_aa: CASSQVQWGGTQYF
cdr3_nt: TGTGCCAGCAGCCAAGTCCAGTGGGGAGGGACCCAGTACTTC

clone_size: .
j_call: TRBJ2-2
v_call: TRBV29-1
d_call: TRBD1
cdr3_aa: CSVGTGAGELFF
cdr3_nt: TGCAGCGTTGGGACAGGGGCCGGGGAGCTGTTTTTT

clone_size: .
j_call: TRBJ1-4
v_call: TRBV4-1
d_call: .
cdr3_aa: CASSQAGTAATNEKLFF
cdr3_nt: TGCGCCAGCAGCCAAGCCGGGACGGCTGCAACTAATGAAAAACTGTTTTTT

clone_size: .
j_call: TRBJ2-7
v_call: TRBV27
d_call: TRBD2
cdr3_aa: CASRSNRLAGYEQYF
cdr3_nt: TGTGCCAGCAGATCCAACCGACTAGCGGGGTACGAGCAGTACTTC

clone_size: .
j_call: TRBJ1-1
v_call: TRBV11-2
d_call: .
cdr3_aa: CASTEIQANTEAFF
cdr3_nt: TGTGCCAGCACCGAAATCCAGGCGAACACTGAAGCTTTCTTT

clone_size: .
j_call: TRBJ1-2
v_call: TRBV29-1
d_call: TRBD1
cdr3_aa: CSVEEADRGYYGYTF
cdr3_nt: TGCAGCGTTGAAGAGGCCGACAGGGGTTACTATGGCTACACCTTC

clone_size: .
j_call: TRBJ2-2
v_call: TRBV6-6
d_call: TRBD2
cdr3_aa: CASWGLGAVTGELFF
cdr3_nt: TGTGCCAGTTGGGGACTAGGGGCGGTCACCGGGGAGCTGTTTTTT

clone_size: .
j_call: TRBJ1-5
v_call: TRBV19
d_call: .
cdr3_aa: CASKEGVNQPQHF
cdr3_nt: TGTGCCAGTAAGGAGGGGGTCAATCAGCCCCAGCATTTT

clone_size: .
j_call: TRBJ2-7
v_call: TRBV7-6
d_call: TRBD2
cdr3_aa: CASSSRTSGSEQYF
cdr3_nt: TGTGCCAGCAGCTCCCGGACTAGCGGGAGTGAGCAGTACTTC

clone_size: .
j_call: TRBJ2-2
v_call: TRBV9
d_call: TRBD2
cdr3_aa: CASSVAVLGGGPPVAGELFF
cdr3_nt: TGTGCCAGCAGCGTGGCCGTCCTGGGGGGAGGGCCTCCAGTGGCCGGGGAGCTGTTTTTT

clone_size: .
j_call: TRBJ1-2
v_call: TRBV7-9
d_call: .
cdr3_aa: CAALPIANYGYTF
cdr3_nt: TGTGCCGCTCTCCCCATAGCTAACTATGGCTACACCTTC

clone_size: .
j_call: TRBJ2-5
v_call: TRBV15
d_call: .
cdr3_aa: CATSGVGTETQYF
cdr3_nt: TGTGCCACCAGCGGAGTGGGGACCGAGACCCAGTACTTC

clone_size: .
j_call: TRBJ2-5
v_call: TRBV7-6
d_call: .
cdr3_aa: CASSLGQETQYF
cdr3_nt: TGTGCCAGCAGCCTAGGCCAAGAGACCCAGTACTTC

clone_size: .
j_call: TRBJ2-1
v_call: TRBV6-5
d_call: .
cdr3_aa: CASSYRGPYNEQFF
cdr3_nt: TGTGCCAGCAGTTATCGGGGGCCCTACAATGAGCAGTTCTTC

clone_size: .
j_call: TRBJ1-2
v_call: TRBV27
d_call: .
cdr3_aa: CASSTEGLGGYTF
cdr3_nt: TGTGCCAGCAGCACCGAAGGCCTCGGTGGCTACACCTTC

clone_size: .
j_call: TRBJ2-1
v_call: TRBV18
d_call: .
cdr3_aa: CASSPPRGYEQFF
cdr3_nt: TGTGCCAGCTCACCACCCCGGGGCTATGAGCAGTTCTTC

clone_size: .
j_call: TRBJ2-3
v_call: TRBV19
d_call: TRBD2
cdr3_aa: CASSIALAGGPDTQYF
cdr3_nt: TGTGCCAGTAGTATTGCCCTAGCGGGAGGGCCAGATACGCAGTATTTT

clone_size: .
j_call: TRBJ1-1
v_call: TRBV6-5
d_call: .
cdr3_aa: CASSYGTEAFF
cdr3_nt: TGTGCCAGCAGTTACGGCACTGAAGCTTTCTTT

clone_size: .
j_call: TRBJ2-7
v_call: TRBV9
d_call: .
cdr3_aa: CASSVAGSAYEQYF
cdr3_nt: TGTGCCAGCAGCGTAGCCGGGAGTGCCTACGAGCAGTACTTC

clone_size: .
j_call: TRBJ2-7
v_call: TRBV6-5
d_call: .
cdr3_aa: CASRAGQALSYEQYF
cdr3_nt: TGTGCCAGCAGAGCTGGGCAGGCCCTCTCCTACGAGCAGTACTTC

clone_size: .
j_call: TRBJ2-7
v_call: TRBV10-1
d_call: .
cdr3_aa: CASTPQNSYEQYF
cdr3_nt: TGCGCCAGCACCCCACAGAACTCCTACGAGCAGTACTTC